This is a list of T cell receptor beta chains from one sample in a study of shared clonotypes between healthy human individuals. Method: immunoSEQ multiplex PCR; TCRdb's copy keeps in-frame clones and lacks some. The sample includes under 700,000 clones, about 95% of them seen just once. The sample was naive CD8+ T cells sorted from blood. The receptors here all came from a woman aged 30 to 39 in good health. The CDR3 runs from the conserved cysteine through the conserved F or W. D genes are given only for firm matches.

v_call,d_call,j_call,cdr3_aa,cdr3_nt
TRBV4-1,TRBD1,TRBJ1-1,CASSHDRGLNTEAFF,TGCGCCAGCAGCCACGACAGGGGGCTTAACACTGAAGCTTTCTTT
TRBV28,.,TRBJ1-2,CASSLLPRDSYTF,TGTGCCAGCAGTTTACTTCCGAGGGACAGCTACACCTTC
TRBV7-9,.,TRBJ1-2,CASSLGPATANYGYTF,TGTGCCAGCAGCTTAGGGCCAGCTACTGCTAACTATGGCTACACCTTC
TRBV10-3,.,TRBJ1-1,CAISFASENTEAFF,TGTGCCATCTCCTTTGCATCAGAGAACACTGAAGCTTTCTTT
TRBV10-1,TRBD2,TRBJ2-7,CASSEGLGGTYEQYF,TGCGCCAGCAGTGAGGGACTAGGAGGGACCTACGAGCAGTACTTC
TRBV6-1,TRBD1,TRBJ1-2,CASSERDRVSGYTF,TGTGCCAGCAGTGAGCGGGACAGGGTGTCTGGCTACACCTTC
TRBV29-1,.,TRBJ2-7,CSVVIDSSYEQYF,TGCAGCGTTGTGATCGACAGTTCCTACGAGCAGTACTTC
TRBV6-1,.,TRBJ2-3,CASSSGGSTDTQYF,TGTGCCAGCAGTTCGGGGGGCAGCACAGATACGCAGTATTTT
TRBV7-9,.,TRBJ1-2,CASSFDGSVQTTNYGYTF,TGTGCCAGCAGCTTCGACGGGAGCGTCCAGACAACCAACTATGGCTACACCTTC
TRBV7-2,.,TRBJ2-7,CASSLIGSYEQYF,TGTGCCAGCAGCTTAATCGGTTCCTACGAGCAGTACTTC
TRBV4-1,.,TRBJ2-2,CASSQESGGGTGELFF,TGCGCCAGCAGCCAAGAATCAGGGGGAGGCACCGGGGAGCTGTTTTTT
TRBV6-1,.,TRBJ1-3,CASRAGNTIYF,TGTGCCAGCAGGGCTGGAAACACCATATATTTT
TRBV27,.,TRBJ1-5,CASSDSWGFNQPQHF,TGTGCCAGCAGCGACTCGTGGGGATTCAATCAGCCCCAGCATTTT
TRBV5-6,.,TRBJ2-7,CASSIAYEQYF,TGTGCCAGCAGCATCGCCTACGAGCAGTACTTC